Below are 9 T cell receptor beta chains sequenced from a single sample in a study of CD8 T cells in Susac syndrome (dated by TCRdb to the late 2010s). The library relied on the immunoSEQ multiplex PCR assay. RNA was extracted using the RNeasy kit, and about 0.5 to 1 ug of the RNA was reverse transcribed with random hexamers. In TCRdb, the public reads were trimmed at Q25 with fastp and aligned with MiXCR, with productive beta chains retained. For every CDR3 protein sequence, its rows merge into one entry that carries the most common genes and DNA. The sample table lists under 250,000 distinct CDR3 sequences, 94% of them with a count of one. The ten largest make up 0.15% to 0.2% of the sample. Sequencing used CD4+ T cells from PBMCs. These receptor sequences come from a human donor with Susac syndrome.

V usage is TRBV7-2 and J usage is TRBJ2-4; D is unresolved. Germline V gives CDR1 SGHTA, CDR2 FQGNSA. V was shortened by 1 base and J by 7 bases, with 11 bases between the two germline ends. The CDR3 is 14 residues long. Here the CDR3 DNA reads TGTGCCAGCAGCTTAGAGGCTAGTCGGAACATTCAGTACTTC. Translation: CASSLEASRNIQYF.

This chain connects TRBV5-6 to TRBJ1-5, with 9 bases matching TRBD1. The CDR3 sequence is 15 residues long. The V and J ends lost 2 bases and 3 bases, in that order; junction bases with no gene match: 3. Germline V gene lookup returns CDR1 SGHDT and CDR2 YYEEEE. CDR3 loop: CASSFGQGNNQPQHF. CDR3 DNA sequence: TGTGCCAGCAGCTTCGGACAGGGGAACAATCAGCCCCAGCATTTT.

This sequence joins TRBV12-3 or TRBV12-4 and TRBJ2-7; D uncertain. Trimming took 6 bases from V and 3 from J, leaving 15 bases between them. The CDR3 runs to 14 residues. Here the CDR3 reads CASSRTAPGYEQYF. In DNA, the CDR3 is TGTGCCAGCAGCCGGACGGCCCCAGGCTACGAGCAGTACTTC.

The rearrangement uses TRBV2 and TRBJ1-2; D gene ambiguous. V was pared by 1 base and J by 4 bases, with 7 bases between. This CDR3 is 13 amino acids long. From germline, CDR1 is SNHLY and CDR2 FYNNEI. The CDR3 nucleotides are TGTGCCAGCAGTGAAGAATACATCTATGGCTACACCTTC. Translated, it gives CASSEEYIYGYTF.

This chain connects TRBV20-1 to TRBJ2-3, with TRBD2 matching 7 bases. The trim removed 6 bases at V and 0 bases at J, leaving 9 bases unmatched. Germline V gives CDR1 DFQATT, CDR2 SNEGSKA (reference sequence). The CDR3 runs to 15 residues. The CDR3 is CSAVPLRGSTDTQYF. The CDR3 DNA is TGCAGTGCCGTTCCTTTGCGGGGGAGCACAGATACGCAGTATTTT.

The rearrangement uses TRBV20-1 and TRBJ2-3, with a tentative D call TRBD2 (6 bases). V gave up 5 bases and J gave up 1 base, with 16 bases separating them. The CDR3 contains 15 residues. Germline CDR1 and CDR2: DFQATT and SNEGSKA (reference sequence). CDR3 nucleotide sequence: TGCAGTGCTGGAGGGTCCGAAATGGGCACAGATACGCAGTATTTT. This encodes CSAGGSEMGTDTQYF.

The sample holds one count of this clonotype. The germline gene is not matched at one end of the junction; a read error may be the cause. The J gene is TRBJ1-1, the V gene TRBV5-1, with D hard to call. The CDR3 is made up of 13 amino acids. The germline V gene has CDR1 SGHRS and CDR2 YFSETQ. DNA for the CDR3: TGCGCCAGCGGCTTCAGAACGAACACTGAAGCTTTCTTT. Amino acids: CASGFRTNTEAFF. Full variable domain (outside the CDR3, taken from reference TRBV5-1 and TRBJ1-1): KAGVTQTPRYLIKTRGQQVTLSCSPISGHRSVSWYQQTPGQGLQFLFEYFSETQRNKGNFPGRFSGRQFSNSRSEMNVSTLELGDSALYLCASGFRTNTEAFFGQGTRLTVV.

The CDR3, as DNA: TGTGCCAGCAGCCTGGACTACTCTGGGGCCAACGTCCTGACTTTC. Translation gives CASSLDYSGANVLTF. The rearrangement joins TRBV5-6 to TRBJ2-6, with D possibly being TRBD2 (6 bases). The length of the CDR3 is 15 residues. Trimming left V 4 bases short and J 0 bases short, with 8 bases between. Germline CDR1 reads SGHDT; CDR2 reads YYEEEE.

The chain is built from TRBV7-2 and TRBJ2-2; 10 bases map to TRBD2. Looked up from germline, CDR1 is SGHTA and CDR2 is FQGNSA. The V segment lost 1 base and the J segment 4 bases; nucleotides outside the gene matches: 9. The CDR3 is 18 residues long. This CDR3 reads CASSLVRLAGAITGELFF. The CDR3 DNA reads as TGTGCCAGCAGCTTAGTGAGGCTAGCGGGGGCCATCACCGGGGAGCTGTTTTTT.